These 22 T cell receptor beta chains share one sample of origin, sequenced in a study of brain T cells in children with intractable seizures. Using immunoSEQ multiplex PCR, the repertoire was profiled, and TCRdb retains in-frame clones only, with some absent. Here the sample spans 300,000 to 400,000 clones, 93% being singletons. Regarding time point: blood from clinic visit 5 months post-surgery; TSC patient then seizure free. This specimen consisted of peripheral blood, obtained roughly 5 months after surgery. These receptors all come from a boy under two years old with tuberous sclerosis and intractable seizures.

The chain employs TRBV11-2 and TRBJ2-1; no firm D call. Germline V gene sequence: CDR1 SGHAT, CDR2 FQNNGV. This CDR3 region has 15 residues. The V and J ends lost 5 bases and 1 base respectively, with 12 bases between them. The CDR3 sequence: CASSKTGLSYNEQFF. DNA of the CDR3: TGTGCCAGCAGCAAGACCGGGCTTTCCTACAATGAGCAGTTCTTC.

This chain joins TRBV18 and TRBJ1-2; 8 bases fit TRBD1. The junction had 1 base not matched to a gene; V was cut back by 4 bases and J by 0 bases. Germline V CDR1 and CDR2: KGHSH, LQKENI. This CDR3 has 14 amino acids. Written as DNA, the CDR3 is TGTGCCAGCTCACTGACAGGGGCTAACTATGGCTACACCTTC. It codes for CASSLTGANYGYTF.

This clone is a singleton in its sample. The chain combines TRBV15 with TRBJ2-1; TRBD2 aligns across 9 bases. V was pared by 1 base and J by 2 bases, with 3 bases of the junction left unmatched. Looked up from germline, CDR1 is LNHNV and CDR2 is YYDKDF (reference sequence). The CDR3 length is 16 residues. The CDR3 loop reads CATSRAAGGPYNEQFF. CDR3 nucleotides: TGTGCCACCAGCAGAGCGGCGGGAGGGCCCTACAATGAGCAGTTCTTC.

This chain uses TRBV10-3 with TRBJ1-2; TRBD1 is a possible D gene (6 bases). V was cut by 9 bases and J by 3 bases, with 14 bases left in between. The CDR3 sequence is 13 residues long. From germline, CDR1 is ENHRY and CDR2 SYGVKD. The CDR3 region has the DNA TGTGCCATGGGGGACACGGGGGACTATGGCTACACCTTC. Amino acid sequence: CAMGDTGDYGYTF.

The genes are TRBV5-6 and TRBJ1-1; TRBD1 aligns across 11 bases. The CDR3 has 14 amino acids. Germline CDR1 reads SGHDT; CDR2 reads YYEEEE. V lost 4 bases, J lost 4 bases, and 3 bases stayed unmatched. As DNA, the CDR3 is TGTGCCAGCAGCCCCGGGACAGGGGGCACTGAAGCTTTCTTT. Translating gives CASSPGTGGTEAFF.

The rearrangement uses TRBV6-5 and TRBJ1-5; D unresolved. Germline assignment: CDR1 MNHEY and CDR2 SVGAGI. The CDR3 sequence is 15 residues long. Trimming took off 3 bases at V and 2 bases at J, with 11 bases between the two ends. CDR3: CASSYGVGRNQPQHF. The DNA for the CDR3 is TGTGCCAGCAGTTATGGTGTTGGGCGCAATCAGCCCCAGCATTTT.

The gene calls are TRBV7-9 and TRBJ2-7; 8 nucleotides line up with TRBD2. This CDR3 contains 16 residues. V shed 5 bases, J shed 5 bases, and the junction held 14 bases outside the gene matches. Looked up from germline, CDR1 is SEHNR and CDR2 is FQNEAQ (reference sequence). DNA for the CDR3: TGTGCCAGCAGCCCCGGGGGGGGCGGGAGTCTCCACGAGCAGTACTTC. Translation: CASSPGGGGSLHEQYF.

This chain links TRBV6-5 with TRBJ1-5, with unresolved D. The germline V gene has CDR1 MNHEY and CDR2 SVGAGI. Deletions cut 4 bases from V and 5 bases from J, with 12 bases between. This CDR3 has 14 residues. CDR3 nucleotide sequence: TGTGCCAGCAGTTCCGGTAGGAGGTATCAGCCCCAGCATTTT. Translated, it gives CASSSGRRYQPQHF.

The chain is built from TRBV28 and TRBJ1-5; no firm D call. The CDR3 totals 15 residues. Germline assignment: CDR1 MDHEN and CDR2 SYDVKM. With 5 bases removed from V and 0 bases from J, the gap between germline ends came to 11 bases. DNA of the CDR3: TGTGCCAGCAGTCCGACACGGTATAGCAATCAGCCCCAGCATTTT. Translating it yields CASSPTRYSNQPQHF. The variable domain in full, with the rest retrieved from reference TRBV28 and TRBJ1-5, is DVKVTQSSRYLVKRTGEKVFLECVQDMDHENMFWYRQDPGLGLRLIYFSYDVKMKEKGDIPEGYSVSREKKERFSLILESASTNQTSMYLCASSPTRYSNQPQHFGDGTRLSIL.

This chain connects TRBV27 to TRBJ1-3, with a possible D match to TRBD1 (6 bases). Germline CDR1 is MNHEY and CDR2 is SMNVEV (reference sequence). This CDR3 has 15 amino acids. The V and J ends lost 6 bases and 8 bases respectively, with 20 bases between them. This CDR3 reads CASSVSGTPGYTIYF. CDR3 coding DNA: TGTGCCAGCAGCGTTTCGGGGACACCCGGCTACACCATATATTTT.

The chain joins TRBV9 to TRBJ2-7, with D hard to call. CDR3 length: 15 residues. Germline lookup yields CDR1 SGDLS and CDR2 YYNGEE. Trimming pared 0 bases from V and 0 bases from J, leaving 10 bases between. CDR3 nucleotides: TGTGCCAGCAGCGTAGAGACGGGTAGCTCCTACGAGCAGTACTTC. Protein product: CASSVETGSSYEQYF.

The chain joins TRBV19 to TRBJ2-2; D remains ambiguous. Germline V gene lookup returns CDR1 LNHDA and CDR2 SQIVND (reference sequence). The CDR3 loop spans 14 amino acids. V lost 6 bases and J 3 bases, leaving 11 bases between the germline ends. The CDR3 DNA reads TGTGCCAGTAGGTCGGGCTACTACACCGGGGAGCTGTTTTTT. This translates into CASRSGYYTGELFF. Complete variable domain (other parts from reference TRBV19 and TRBJ2-2): DGGITQSPKYLFRKEGQNVTLSCEQNLNHDAMYWYRQDPGQGLRLIYYSQIVNDFQKGDIAEGYSVSREKKESFPLTVTSAQKNPTAFYLCASRSGYYTGELFFGEGSRLTVL.

The rearrangement joins TRBV7-8 to TRBJ2-2; D uncertain. Germline CDR1 is SGHVS and CDR2 is FQNEAQ. Trimming left V 2 bases short and J 3 bases short, with 7 bases between. The length of the CDR3 is 14 residues. The CDR3 region is CASSLIWDTGELFF. The CDR3 nucleotides read TGTGCCAGCAGCTTAATATGGGACACCGGGGAGCTGTTTTTT.

This clone was picked up one time. This rearrangement joins TRBV6-5 to TRBJ2-3; D is unresolved. V lost 0 bases, J lost 2 bases, and 9 bases lay in between. The CDR3 extends over 15 amino acids. Germline V gene data show CDR1 as MNHEY and CDR2 as SVGAGI. CDR3 amino acids: CASSYSSFHTDTQYF. The CDR3 DNA reads TGTGCCAGCAGTTACTCTTCCTTCCACACAGATACGCAGTATTTT.

V and J are TRBV2 and TRBJ1-5; TRBD1 is a possible D gene (5 bases). CDR3 length: 14 amino acids. Trimming took 5 bases from V and 4 from J, leaving 12 bases between them. Germline CDR1 SNHLY, CDR2 FYNNEI. The CDR3 loop reads CASSPRGRNQPQHF. In DNA, the CDR3 is TGTGCCAGCAGTCCCCGGGGCCGAAATCAGCCCCAGCATTTT. Full variable domain (remainder filled in from reference TRBV2 and TRBJ1-5): EPEVTQTPSHQVTQMGQEVILRCVPISNHLYFYWYRQILGQKVEFLVSFYNNEISEKSEIFDDQFSVERPDGSNFTLKIRSTKLEDSAMYFCASSPRGRNQPQHFGDGTRLSIL.

The chain combines TRBV3-1 (or the pseudogene TRBV3-2) with TRBJ1-4, with D unclear. The CDR3 is 16 residues long. V lost 0 bases, J lost 15 bases, and 23 bases lay in between. The germline V gene has CDR1 LGHDT and CDR2 YNNKEL (reference sequence). The CDR3: CASSQEGGTLNGVVFF. The CDR3 DNA reads as TGTGCCAGCAGCCAAGAGGGAGGAACACTTAATGGTGTGGTGTTTTTT.

The rearrangement links TRBV2 to TRBJ1-2; possibly TRBD1 for D (5 bases). V lost 2 bases and J lost 3, with 10 bases in between. Germline-derived CDR1 and CDR2 are SNHLY and FYNNEI. The CDR3 consists of 14 residues. CDR3 sequence (DNA): TGTGCCAGCAGTGAACGCCGGGACTACTATGGCTACACCTTC. Translation: CASSERRDYYGYTF.

V usage is TRBV10-3 and J usage is TRBJ2-7; 16 nucleotides line up with TRBD2. V lost 0 bases, J lost 5 bases, and 1 base stayed unmatched. The CDR3 extends over 16 amino acids. CDR1 and CDR2 from the germline V gene are ENHRY and SYGVKD. The CDR3 region has the DNA TGTGCCATCAGTGAGTCGGGACTAGCGGGGGGGAACGAGCAGTACTTC. The encoded protein is CAISESGLAGGNEQYF.

The chain recombines TRBV18 with TRBJ2-5, with a possible D match to TRBD1 (5 bases). Germline V gene sequence: CDR1 KGHSH, CDR2 LQKENI. The CDR3 is 23 amino acids. V lost 3 bases and J lost 4, with 39 bases in between. The CDR3 region is CASSPRTNRQSVYSSQSSETQYF. The CDR3 nucleotides read TGTGCCAGCTCACCTCGCACCAACCGACAGAGCGTTTATTCGAGCCAGTCGTCAGAGACCCAGTACTTC.

This clone was counted only a few times. The rearrangement links TRBV7-8 to TRBJ2-7; D is possibly TRBD1 or TRBD2 (5 bases each). V lost 2 bases, J lost 0 bases, and 17 bases lay in between. Germline lookup yields CDR1 SGHVS and CDR2 FQNEAQ. The CDR3 length is 17 residues. The CDR3 region is CASSLRGVDRLSYEQYF. In DNA form, the CDR3 reads TGTGCCAGCAGCTTAAGGGGAGTCGACAGACTCTCCTACGAGCAGTACTTC.

This chain uses TRBV2 with TRBJ1-2; 9 bases match TRBD1. CDR1 SNHLY and CDR2 FYNNEI come from the germline V gene. CDR3 length: 16 amino acids. Trimming removed 8 bases from V and 2 bases from J; junction bases left unmatched: 12. In DNA, the CDR3 is TGTGCCAGCCTCAAGACAGGGGGGCGGGAAAACTATGGCTACACCTTC. It translates to CASLKTGGRENYGYTF.

The chain is built from TRBV19 and TRBJ1-1; perhaps TRBD1 as D (6 bases). This CDR3 spans 14 amino acids. Germline CDR1 reads LNHDA; CDR2 reads SQIVND (reference sequence). V gave up 7 bases and J gave up 1 base, with 13 bases separating them. CDR3 nucleotide sequence: TGTGCCAGTATCTCTGGGGGGGCGAACACTGAAGCTTTCTTT. Protein sequence: CASISGGANTEAFF.